The 2 T cell receptor beta chains in this list originate from one sample, sequenced in a study of blood T cells in healthy people across ages. With a J-beta primer mix and a sample-barcoded 5' primer, a second PCR ran about 7 to 12 cycles. MiXCR was run by TCRdb on the 5' RACE reads, yielding one entry per CDR3 protein. The sample carries nearly 800,000 distinct CDR3 sequences, roughly 56% recorded once. Sequencing used blood. The origin of the receptors is a man aged 35-49 years in good health.

This rearrangement joins TRBV12-3 or TRBV12-4 to TRBJ2-3, with 9 positions matching TRBD2. V lost 8 bases, J lost 4 bases, and 10 bases stayed unmatched. This CDR3 contains 15 residues. The CDR3 nucleotides read TGTGCCAGCGCCCTCTCTGGCGGGGGGGCAGATACGCAGTATTTT. Translated: CASALSGGGADTQYF.

The chain joins TRBV18 to TRBJ2-1; 15 positions match TRBD2. Germline trimming cut 3 bases from V and 0 bases from J; bases unmatched to any gene: 3. In germline, CDR1 is KGHSH, CDR2 LQKENI. The CDR3 is 18 residues long. The CDR3 DNA sequence: TGTGCCAGCTCACCGGGACTAGCGGGAGGCGGCTCCTACAATGAGCAGTTCTTC. It is translated as CASSPGLAGGGSYNEQFF.